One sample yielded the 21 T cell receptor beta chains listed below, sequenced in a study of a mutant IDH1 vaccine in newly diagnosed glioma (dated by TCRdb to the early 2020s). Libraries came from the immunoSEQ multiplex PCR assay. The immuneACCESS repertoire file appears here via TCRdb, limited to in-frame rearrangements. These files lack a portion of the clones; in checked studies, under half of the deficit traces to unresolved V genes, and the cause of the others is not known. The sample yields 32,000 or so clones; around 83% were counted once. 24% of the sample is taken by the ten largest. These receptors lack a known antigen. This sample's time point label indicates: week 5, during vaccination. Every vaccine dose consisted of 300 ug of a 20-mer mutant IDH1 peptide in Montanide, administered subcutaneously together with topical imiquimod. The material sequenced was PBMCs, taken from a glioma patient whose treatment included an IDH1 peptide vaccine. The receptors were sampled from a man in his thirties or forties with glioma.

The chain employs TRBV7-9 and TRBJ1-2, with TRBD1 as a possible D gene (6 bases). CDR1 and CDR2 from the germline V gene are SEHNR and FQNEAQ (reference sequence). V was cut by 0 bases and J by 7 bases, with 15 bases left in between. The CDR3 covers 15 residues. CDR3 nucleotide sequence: TGTGCCAGCAGCTTAGCGTCGCAGGGGTTGGTTGGCTACACCTTC. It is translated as CASSLASQGLVGYTF.

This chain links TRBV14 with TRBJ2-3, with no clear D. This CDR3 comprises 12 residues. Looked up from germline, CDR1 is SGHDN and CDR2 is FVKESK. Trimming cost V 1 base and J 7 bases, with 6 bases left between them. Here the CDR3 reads CASSQGMYTQYF. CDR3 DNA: TGTGCCAGCAGCCAAGGCATGTATACGCAGTATTTT. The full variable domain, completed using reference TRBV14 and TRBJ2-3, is EAGVTQFPSHSVIEKGQTVTLRCDPISGHDNLYWYRRVMGKEIKFLLHFVKESKQDESGMPNNRFLAERTGGTYSTLKVQPAELEDSGVYFCASSQGMYTQYFGPGTRLTVL.

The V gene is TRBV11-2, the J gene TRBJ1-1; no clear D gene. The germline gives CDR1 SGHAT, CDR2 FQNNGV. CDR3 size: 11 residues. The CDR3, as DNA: TGTGCTAACCGACAGAACACTGAAGCTTTCTTT. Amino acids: CANRQNTEAFF.

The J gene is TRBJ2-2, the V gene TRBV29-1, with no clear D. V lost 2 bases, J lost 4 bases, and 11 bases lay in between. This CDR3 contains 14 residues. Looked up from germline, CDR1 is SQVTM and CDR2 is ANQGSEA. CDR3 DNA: TGCAGCGTTGAACCCGGGCCGGGCACCGGGGAGCTGTTTTTT. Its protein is CSVEPGPGTGELFF.

This CDR3 is CSVSGGQGKSLSNEQFF. The DNA of the CDR3 is TGCAGCGTGAGCGGTGGACAGGGGAAGAGTCTCAGCAATGAGCAGTTCTTC. V usage is TRBV29-1 and J usage is TRBJ2-1; 9 bases match TRBD1. The CDR3 sequence is 17 residues long. Trimming removed 6 bases from V and 6 bases from J; junction bases left unmatched: 18. From germline, CDR1 is SQVTM and CDR2 ANQGSEA.

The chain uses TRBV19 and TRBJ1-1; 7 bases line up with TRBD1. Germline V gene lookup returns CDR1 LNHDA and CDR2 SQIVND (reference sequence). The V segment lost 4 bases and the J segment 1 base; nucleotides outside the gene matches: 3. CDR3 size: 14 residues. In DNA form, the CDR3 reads TGTGCCAGTAGTAGAGGGGGCAAGAACACTGAAGCTTTCTTT. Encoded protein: CASSRGGKNTEAFF.

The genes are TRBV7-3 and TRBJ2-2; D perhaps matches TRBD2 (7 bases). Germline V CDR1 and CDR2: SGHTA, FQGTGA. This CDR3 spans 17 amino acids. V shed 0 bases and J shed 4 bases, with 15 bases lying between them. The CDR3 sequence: CASSLTEGGIGTGELFF. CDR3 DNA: TGTGCCAGCAGCTTAACGGAGGGGGGGATCGGCACCGGGGAGCTGTTTTTT. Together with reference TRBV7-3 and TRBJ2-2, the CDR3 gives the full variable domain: GAGVSQTPSNKVTEKGKYVELRCDPISGHTALYWYRQSLGQGPEFLIYFQGTGAADDSGLPNDRFFAVRPEGSVSTLKIQRTERGDSAVYLCASSLTEGGIGTGELFFGEGSRLTVL.

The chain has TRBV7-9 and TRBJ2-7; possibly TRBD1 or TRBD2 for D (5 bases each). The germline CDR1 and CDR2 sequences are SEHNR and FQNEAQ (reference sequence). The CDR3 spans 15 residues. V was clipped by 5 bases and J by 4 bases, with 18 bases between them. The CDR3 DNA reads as TGTGCCAGCAGCCGAGGCGTCGGGACGGAGTACGAGCAGTACTTC. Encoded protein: CASSRGVGTEYEQYF.

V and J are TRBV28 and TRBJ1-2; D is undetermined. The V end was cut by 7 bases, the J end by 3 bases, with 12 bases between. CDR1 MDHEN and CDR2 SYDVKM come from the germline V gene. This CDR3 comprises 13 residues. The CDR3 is CASTMDGDYGYTF. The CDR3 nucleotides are TGTGCCAGCACCATGGACGGAGACTATGGCTACACCTTC.

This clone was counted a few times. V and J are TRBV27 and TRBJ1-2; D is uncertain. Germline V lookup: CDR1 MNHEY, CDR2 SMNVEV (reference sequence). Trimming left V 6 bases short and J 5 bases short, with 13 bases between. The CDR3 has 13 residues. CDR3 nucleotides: TGTGCCAGCAGGGCTAATGCTTTATATGGCTACACCTTC. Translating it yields CASRANALYGYTF.

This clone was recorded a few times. CDR3 coding DNA: TGTGCCACCAGCAGAGTCTTAAGATCGAGTGCCACCGGGGAGCTGTTTTTT. Translated, it gives CATSRVLRSSATGELFF. The genes are TRBV15 and TRBJ2-2; D ambiguous. Germline CDR1 reads LNHNV; CDR2 reads YYDKDF (reference sequence). The V end lost 1 base, the J end lost 4 bases, and 16 bases lay between the germline ends. This CDR3 is built from 17 residues.

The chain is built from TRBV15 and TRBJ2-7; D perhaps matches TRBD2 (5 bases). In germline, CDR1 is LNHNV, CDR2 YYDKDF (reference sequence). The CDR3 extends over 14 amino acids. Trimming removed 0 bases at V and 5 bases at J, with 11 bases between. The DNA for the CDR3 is TGTGCCACCAGCAGAGAGTCCAGCGGACACGAGCAGTACTTC. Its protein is CATSRESSGHEQYF.

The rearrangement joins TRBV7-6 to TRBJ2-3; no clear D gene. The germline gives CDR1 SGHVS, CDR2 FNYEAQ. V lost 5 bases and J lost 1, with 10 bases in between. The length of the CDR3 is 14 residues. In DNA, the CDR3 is TGTGCCAGCAGCCTGACTTTACGCACAGATACGCAGTATTTT. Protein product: CASSLTLRTDTQYF.

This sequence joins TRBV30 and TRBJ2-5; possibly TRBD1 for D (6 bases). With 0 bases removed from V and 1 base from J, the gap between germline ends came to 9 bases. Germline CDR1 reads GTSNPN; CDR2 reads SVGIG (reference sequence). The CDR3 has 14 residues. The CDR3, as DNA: TGTGCCTGGAGTGTCACAGGGTCCCAAGAGACCCAGTACTTC. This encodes CAWSVTGSQETQYF.

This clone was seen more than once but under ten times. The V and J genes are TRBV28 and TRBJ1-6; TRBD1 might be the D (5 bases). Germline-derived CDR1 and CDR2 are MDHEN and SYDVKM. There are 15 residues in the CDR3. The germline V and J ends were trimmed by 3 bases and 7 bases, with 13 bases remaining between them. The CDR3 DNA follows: TGTGCCAGCAGTTTGTCCTTGTGGGGGAATTCACCCCTCCACTTT. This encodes CASSLSLWGNSPLHF.

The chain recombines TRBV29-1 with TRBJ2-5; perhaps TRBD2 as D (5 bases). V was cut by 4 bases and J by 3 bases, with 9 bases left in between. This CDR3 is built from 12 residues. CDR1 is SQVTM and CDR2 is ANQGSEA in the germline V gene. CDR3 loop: CSVVTGEETQYF. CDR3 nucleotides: TGCAGCGTTGTAACCGGGGAAGAGACCCAGTACTTC. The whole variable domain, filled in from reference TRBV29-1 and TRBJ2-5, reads SAVISQKPSRDICQRGTSLTIQCQVDSQVTMMFWYRQQPGQSLTLIATANQGSEATYESGFVIDKFPISRPNLTFSTLTVSNMSPEDSSIYLCSVVTGEETQYFGPGTRLLVL.

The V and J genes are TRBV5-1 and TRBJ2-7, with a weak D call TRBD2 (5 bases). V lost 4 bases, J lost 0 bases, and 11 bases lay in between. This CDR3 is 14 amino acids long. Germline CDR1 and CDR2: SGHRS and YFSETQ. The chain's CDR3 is CASSLAGNSYEQYF. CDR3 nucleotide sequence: TGCGCCAGCAGCCTTGCGGGCAACTCCTACGAGCAGTACTTC.

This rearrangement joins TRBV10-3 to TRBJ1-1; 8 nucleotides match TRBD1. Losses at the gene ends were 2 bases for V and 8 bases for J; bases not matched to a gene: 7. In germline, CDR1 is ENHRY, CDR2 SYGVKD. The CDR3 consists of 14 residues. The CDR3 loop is CAISERGQEGEAFF. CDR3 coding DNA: TGTGCCATCAGTGAGAGGGGACAGGAGGGCGAAGCTTTCTTT.

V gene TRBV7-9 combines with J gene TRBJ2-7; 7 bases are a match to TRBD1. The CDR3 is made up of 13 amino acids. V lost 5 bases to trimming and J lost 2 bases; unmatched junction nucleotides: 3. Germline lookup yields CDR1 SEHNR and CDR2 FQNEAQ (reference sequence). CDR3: CASSPDRAYEQYF. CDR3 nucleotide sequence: TGTGCCAGCAGCCCCGACAGGGCCTACGAGCAGTACTTC.

CDR3 sequence: CASTGGTSDYEQYF. The CDR3 DNA reads as TGCGCCAGCACCGGGGGGACTAGCGACTACGAGCAGTACTTC. The V call is TRBV5-1, the J call TRBJ2-7; TRBD2 matches at 10 bases. V lost 6 bases, J lost 3 bases, and 6 bases stayed unmatched. CDR3 length equals 14 residues. Per germline, CDR1 SGHRS and CDR2 YFSETQ.

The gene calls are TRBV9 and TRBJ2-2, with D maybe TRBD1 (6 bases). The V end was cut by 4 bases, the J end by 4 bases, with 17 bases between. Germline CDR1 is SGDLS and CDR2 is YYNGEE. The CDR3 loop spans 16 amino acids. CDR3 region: CASSSGLGAGTGELFF. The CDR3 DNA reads TGTGCCAGCAGCTCAGGACTGGGGGCAGGCACCGGGGAGCTGTTTTTT.